This TCR beta chain was recorded in a study of cytomegalovirus exposure and HLA in healthy donors. Study observations and caveats: The HLA-A and HLA-B alleles of most subjects were reportedly predicted accurately from TCR beta sequences. Across HLA loci, a later analysis found differing TCR association rates, with DRB1 most and HLA-C fewest. Several of the most significant clusters appeared linked to common viral pathogens, based on a later analysis. Clonal expansion, a later analysis showed, was greater in HLA-associated TCR beta chains than in equally common others.

It was with 60 Vbeta and 13 Jbeta primers that the PCR ran. Method: immunoSEQ multiplex PCR; TCRdb's copy keeps in-frame clones and lacks some. The profile shows about 120,000 clones, around 82% of them singletons. This clone was observed a single time. The target antigen is unknown. Germline CDR1 reads PRHDT; CDR2 reads FYEKMQ (reference sequence). V shed 8 bases, J shed 0 bases, and the junction held 2 bases outside the gene matches. The CDR3 loop spans 14 amino acids. This sequence originates from a young man in good health and CMV-seropositive. The V call is TRBV13, the J call TRBJ1-1; 11 nucleotides agree with TRBD1. The sequencing input was PBMCs. In DNA, the CDR3 is TGTGCCAGCCGGGACAGGGGGGTGAACACTGAAGCTTTCTTT. The encoded protein is CASRDRGVNTEAFF.